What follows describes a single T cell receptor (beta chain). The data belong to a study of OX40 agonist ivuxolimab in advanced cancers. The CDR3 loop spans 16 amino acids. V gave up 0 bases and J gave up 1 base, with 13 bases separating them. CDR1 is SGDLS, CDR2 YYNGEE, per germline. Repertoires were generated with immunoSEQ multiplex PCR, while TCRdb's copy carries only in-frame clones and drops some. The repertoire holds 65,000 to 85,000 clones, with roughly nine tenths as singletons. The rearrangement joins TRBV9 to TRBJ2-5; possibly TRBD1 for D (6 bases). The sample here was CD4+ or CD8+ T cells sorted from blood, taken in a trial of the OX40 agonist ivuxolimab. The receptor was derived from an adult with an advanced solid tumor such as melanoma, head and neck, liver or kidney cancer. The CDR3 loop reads CASSVGGGRGQETQYF. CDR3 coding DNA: TGTGCCAGCAGCGTAGGTGGGGGCAGGGGCCAAGAGACCCAGTACTTC.